Listed below are T cell receptor beta chains from one sample, sequenced in a study of human T cells and chemical hapten exposure. In TCRdb, the RACE reads were re-called with MiXCR into one record per CDR3 protein. The table lists roughly 53,000 distinct CDR3 sequences, more than 9.5% of them singletons, with about 15% in the top ten. The sample here was whole blood, taken in connection with sensitization to the hapten diphenylcyclopropenone (DPC). Receptors were obtained from a woman aged 40-49 years with alopecia areata. Some clones in this sample may be carry-over from other donors' samples. Both conserved end residues are part of each CDR3. D genes are given only for firm matches. Clone size is given for some rows only: seen once, a few or many times, or a class if the clone is expanded.

clone_size	d_call	v_call	j_call	cdr3_nt	cdr3_aa
many	TRBD1	TRBV6-2/TRBV6-3	TRBJ2-7	TGTGCCAGCAGTTACATGACAGGGATACCCTACGAGCAGTACTTC	CASSYMTGIPYEQYF
-	TRBD1	TRBV4-1	TRBJ1-4	TGCGCCAGCAGCCCTATGGACAGGGGGCGGAAGGAAAAACTGTTTTTT	CASSPMDRGRKEKLFF
-	TRBD1	TRBV9	TRBJ2-3	TGTGCCAGCAGCGTAGGGGACAGAGGCACAGATACGCAGTATTTT	CASSVGDRGTDTQYF
many	-	TRBV3-1	TRBJ1-1	TGTGCCAGCAGTCCCCGACACTCACCTAAGGCTTTCTTT	CASSPRHSPKAFF
many	-	TRBV4-2	TRBJ2-5	TGTGCCAGCAGCCAAGATCTTAGGCTGAATGCGGAGACCCAGTACTTC	CASSQDLRLNAETQYF
-	-	TRBV7-9	TRBJ2-5	TGTGCCAGCAGCTCCCCTAAGACCCAGTACTTC	CASSSPKTQYF
many	-	TRBV6-2/TRBV6-3	TRBJ2-6	TGTGCCAGCAGTTACCGAGAATCTGGGGCCAACGTCCTGACTTTC	CASSYRESGANVLTF
few	TRBD1	TRBV2	TRBJ2-1	TGTGCCAGCAGTGACCCCCCACAGGGGATGGAGTTCTTC	CASSDPPQGMEFF
many	-	TRBV6-2/TRBV6-3	TRBJ2-6	TGTGCCAGCAGCCCATACGTTGGGGCCAACGTCCTGACTTTC	CASSPYVGANVLTF
many	TRBD1	TRBV7-9	TRBJ1-1	TGTGCCAGCAGCTTTTCAGGGGGCCTCAGGAACACTGAAGCTTTCTTT	CASSFSGGLRNTEAFF
few	TRBD2	TRBV7-6	TRBJ2-1	TGTGCCAGCAGCTTAGGACTAGCGGGAACCTACAATGAGCAGTTCTTC	CASSLGLAGTYNEQFF
-	-	TRBV7-8	TRBJ1-3	TGTGCCAGCAGCTTAAGCCCCTGGTCTGGAAACACCATATATTTT	CASSLSPWSGNTIYF
many	-	TRBV7-9	TRBJ2-7	TGTGCCAGCAGCCCACGGACGGGTTGGGAAGTGGACGAGCAGTACTTC	CASSPRTGWEVDEQYF
-	TRBD1	TRBV4-3	TRBJ1-4	TGCGCCAGCAGCCGAGTACCGGGACAGGGGCCCGAAAAACTGTTTTTT	CASSRVPGQGPEKLFF